This entry concerns a single T cell receptor beta chain. As yet, its antigen is unknown. Germline V CDR1 and CDR2: SGHVS, FNYEAQ. The CDR3 has 15 amino acids. Trimming pared 5 bases from V and 1 base from J, leaving 11 bases between. The source material, RNA transcripts, was used to amplify TCR beta CDR3 regions. The HTBI primer set was used in a first-round RT-PCR of the TCR CDR3. Using its own MiXCR run on the multiplex PCR reads, TCRdb lists one record per CDR3 protein. The sample gives some 650,000 distinct CDR3 sequences, approximately 15% of which show up once; roughly 3.5% is in the top ten. This entry belongs to a study of T cells in Graves' hyperthyroidism and ophthalmopathy. Broader study findings: Blood also showed most of the thyroid clonotypes that were expanded above 0.001.

The authors obtained PBMCs from roughly 10 ml of fresh peripheral blood. V usage is TRBV7-6 and J usage is TRBJ2-2, with D perhaps matching TRBD1 (5 bases). Source material: blood. The source is a woman between 35 and 50 years old with Graves' ophthalmopathy. CDR3 residues: CASSRQIQNTGELFF. The CDR3 nucleotides read TGTGCCAGCAGCAGACAGATACAGAACACCGGGGAGCTGTTTTTT.